This TCR beta chain comes out of a study of blood T cell repertoires in COVID-19. Per the original data handling: Estimation of nucleated cell counts relied on the amplification of reference gene primers. Using immunoSEQ multiplex PCR, the repertoire was profiled, and TCRdb retains in-frame clones only, with some absent. V, J and clone size are those of that table, while D and trimming were read from the DNA. The sample lists 45,000 to 50,000 clones, over 75% occurring once. Trimming left V 5 bases short and J 10 bases short, with 20 bases between. This CDR3 has 15 amino acids. Germline CDR1 LNHDA, CDR2 SQIVND (reference sequence).

The V call is TRBV19, the J call TRBJ1-4; tentatively, D is TRBD1 (6 bases). Sample: peripheral blood. This sequence originates from a woman aged 80 or over with COVID-19, enrolled during active disease. The CDR3 reads CASSPGVTGIGKLFF. CDR3 bases: TGTGCCAGTAGTCCAGGGGTAACGGGGATTGGAAAACTGTTTTTT.